These 8 T cell receptor beta chains were all obtained from the same sample, sequenced in a study of shared clonotypes between healthy human individuals. Generated by immunoSEQ multiplex PCR, the TCRdb table keeps only in-frame clones and is missing some. Counted here are some 900,000 clones, approximately 76% occurring once; the ten biggest clones make up nearly 1.5%. Sequenced input: memory CD4+ T cells sorted from blood. Documented subset: CD45RA-negative fraction. The source is a man between 18 and 29 years old in good health.

The rearrangement links TRBV5-1 to TRBJ2-1; possibly TRBD2 for D (5 bases). The CDR3 runs to 12 residues. Between the trimmed V and J ends, which lost 0 bases and 12 bases, there was a span of 10 bases. Germline V lookup: CDR1 SGHRS, CDR2 YFSETQ. Here the CDR3 reads CASSLVGERQFF. Written as DNA, the CDR3 is TGCGCCAGCAGCTTGGTCGGGGAACGGCAGTTCTTC. The whole variable domain, filled in from reference TRBV5-1 and TRBJ2-1, reads KAGVTQTPRYLIKTRGQQVTLSCSPISGHRSVSWYQQTPGQGLQFLFEYFSETQRNKGNFPGRFSGRQFSNSRSEMNVSTLELGDSALYLCASSLVGERQFFGPGTRLTVL.

This clone has more than one count but fewer than ten. This chain uses TRBV28 with TRBJ1-4; tentatively, D is TRBD1 (5 bases). Germline assignment: CDR1 MDHEN and CDR2 SYDVKM. V was clipped by 5 bases and J by 0 bases, with 22 bases between them. The CDR3 has 19 amino acids. The CDR3 is CASSPNVLGLSATNEKLFF. The CDR3 DNA reads as TGTGCCAGCAGTCCCAATGTCTTGGGACTATCTGCAACTAATGAAAAACTGTTTTTT.

This clone occurred many times. This rearrangement joins TRBV19 to TRBJ2-2; D is unclear. Per the germline V gene, CDR1 is LNHDA and CDR2 is SQIVND (reference sequence). With 7 bases removed from V and 6 bases from J, the gap between germline ends came to 24 bases. The CDR3 has 17 amino acids. The CDR3, as DNA: TGTGCCAGTACCACCTTGGAAACACGCTGGGTTCCCGGGGAGCTGTTTTTT. Translated: CASTTLETRWVPGELFF.

The rearrangement joins TRBV6-1 to TRBJ2-7, with 14 bases aligning to TRBD2. CDR3 length equals 14 residues. V lost 6 bases and J lost 6; bases outside the gene matches: 4. The V gene's germline CDR1 is MNHNS and CDR2 SASEGT. The DNA for the CDR3 is TGTGCCAGCAGACCGGGACTAGCGGGAGTCGAGCAGTACTTC. Translating gives CASRPGLAGVEQYF.

This chain uses TRBV4-3 with TRBJ1-1; 8 bases fit TRBD1. The CDR3 contains 14 residues. Germline V lookup: CDR1 LGHNA, CDR2 YSLEER. After removal of 5 bases from V and 5 bases from J, the junction contained 7 bases not matched to a gene. The CDR3 DNA sequence: TGCGCCAGCAGCGCAGGGGGCCTCCTTACTGAAGCTTTCTTT. It encodes CASSAGGLLTEAFF.

This clone was found many times. The rearrangement joins TRBV10-3 to TRBJ1-1; no firm D call. Germline V CDR1 and CDR2: ENHRY, SYGVKD. The CDR3 loop spans 16 amino acids. Trimming took off 0 bases at V and 4 bases at J, with 15 bases between the two ends. The CDR3 DNA reads as TGTGCCATCAGTGAGTCGACCACTCTCAGGAGCACTGAAGCTTTCTTT. This gives the protein CAISESTTLRSTEAFF.

As for this clone: A far more abundant clone sits one base away, making this likely a read error. The chain has TRBV5-6 and TRBJ2-7; D is perhaps TRBD1 (6 bases). The CDR3 totals 14 residues. From germline, CDR1 is SGHDT and CDR2 YYEEEE. CDR3 in amino acids: CAGSLGTQGYEQYF. CDR3 nucleotides: TGTGCCGGCAGCTTGGGTACACAGGGTTACGAGCAGTACTTC.

This rearrangement joins TRBV9 to TRBJ2-5; D possibly matches TRBD1 or TRBD2 (5 bases each). Trimming stripped 0 bases from V and 5 bases from J, with 14 bases between. The germline V gene has CDR1 SGDLS and CDR2 YYNGEE. The CDR3 is 15 residues long. In nucleotides, the CDR3 is TGTGCCAGCAGCGTAGATCTGATGGGGGTGGAGACCCAGTACTTC. The encoded protein is CASSVDLMGVETQYF.